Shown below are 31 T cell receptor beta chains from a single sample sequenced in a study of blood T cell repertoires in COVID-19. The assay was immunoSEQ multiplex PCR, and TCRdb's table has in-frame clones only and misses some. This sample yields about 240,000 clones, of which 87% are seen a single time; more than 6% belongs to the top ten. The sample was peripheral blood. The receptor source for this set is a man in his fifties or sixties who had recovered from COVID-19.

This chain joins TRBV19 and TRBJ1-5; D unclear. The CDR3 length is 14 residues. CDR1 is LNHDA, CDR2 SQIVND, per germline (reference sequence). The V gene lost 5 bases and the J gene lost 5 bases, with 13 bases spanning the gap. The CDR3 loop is CASSLYSQYQPQHF. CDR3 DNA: TGTGCCAGTAGTTTGTATTCCCAGTATCAGCCCCAGCATTTT.

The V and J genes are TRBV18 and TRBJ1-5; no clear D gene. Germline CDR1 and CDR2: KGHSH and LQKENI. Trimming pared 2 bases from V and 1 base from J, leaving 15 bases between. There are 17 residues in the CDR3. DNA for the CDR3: TGTGCCAGCTCACCAAGGGTAGCGGGGAACAGCAATCAGCCCCAGCATTTT. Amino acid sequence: CASSPRVAGNSNQPQHF.

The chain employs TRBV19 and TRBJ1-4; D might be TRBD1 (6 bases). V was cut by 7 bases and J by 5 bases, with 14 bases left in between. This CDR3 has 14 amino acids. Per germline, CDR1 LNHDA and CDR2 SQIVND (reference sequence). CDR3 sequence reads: CASNSWQGNEKLFF. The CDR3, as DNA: TGTGCCAGTAATTCGTGGCAGGGGAATGAAAAACTGTTTTTT.

CDR3 sequence reads: CASSARTSLGASTDTQYF. The CDR3 DNA sequence: TGTGCCAGCAGCGCCCGGACTAGTTTAGGCGCTAGCACAGATACGCAGTATTTT. V is TRBV9 and J is TRBJ2-3; 7 nucleotides line up with TRBD2. The CDR3 consists of 18 residues. V shed 3 bases and J 0 bases; nucleotides not matched to a gene: 13. CDR1 and CDR2 from the germline V gene are SGDLS and YYNGEE.

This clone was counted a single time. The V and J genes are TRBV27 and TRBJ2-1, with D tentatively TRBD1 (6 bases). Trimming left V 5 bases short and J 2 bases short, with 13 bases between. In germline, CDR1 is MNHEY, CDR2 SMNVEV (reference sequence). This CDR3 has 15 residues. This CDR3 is CASSPSGVPYNEQFF. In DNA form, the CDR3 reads TGTGCCAGCAGTCCGTCAGGGGTGCCCTACAATGAGCAGTTCTTC.

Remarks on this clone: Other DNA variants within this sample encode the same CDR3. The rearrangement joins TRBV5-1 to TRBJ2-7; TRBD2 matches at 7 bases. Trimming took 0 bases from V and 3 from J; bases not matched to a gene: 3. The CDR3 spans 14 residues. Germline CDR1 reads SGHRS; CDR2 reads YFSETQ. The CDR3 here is CASSLAAGHYEQYV. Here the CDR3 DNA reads TGCGCCAGCAGCTTGGCAGCGGGGCACTACGAGCAGTACGTC.

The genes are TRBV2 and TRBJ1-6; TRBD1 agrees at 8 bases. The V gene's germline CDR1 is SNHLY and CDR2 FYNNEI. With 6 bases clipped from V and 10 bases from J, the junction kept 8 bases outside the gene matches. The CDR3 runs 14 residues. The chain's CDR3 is CASRVTGAGSPLHF. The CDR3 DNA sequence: TGTGCCAGCAGGGTGACAGGGGCAGGGTCACCCCTCCACTTT.

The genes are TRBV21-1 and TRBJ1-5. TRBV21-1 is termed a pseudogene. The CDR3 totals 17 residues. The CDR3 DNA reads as TGTGCCAGCAGCAAAATGGCCCACGGAAGACTGAGTCAGCCCCAGCATTTT. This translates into CASSKMAHGRLSQPQHF.

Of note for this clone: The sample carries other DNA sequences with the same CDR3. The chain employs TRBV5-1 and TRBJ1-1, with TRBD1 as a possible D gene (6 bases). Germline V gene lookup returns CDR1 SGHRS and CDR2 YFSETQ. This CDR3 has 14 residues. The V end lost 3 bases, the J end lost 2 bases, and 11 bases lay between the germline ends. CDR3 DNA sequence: TGCGCCAGCAGCTCCCGGACAGCCAACACTGAAGCTTTCTTT. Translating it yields CASSSRTANTEAFF.

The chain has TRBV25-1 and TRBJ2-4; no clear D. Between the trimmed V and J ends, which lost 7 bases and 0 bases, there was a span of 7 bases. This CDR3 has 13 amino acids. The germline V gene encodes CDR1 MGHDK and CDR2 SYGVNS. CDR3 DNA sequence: TGTGCCAGCATGGGCCTAGCCAAAAACATTCAGTACTTC. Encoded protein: CASMGLAKNIQYF.

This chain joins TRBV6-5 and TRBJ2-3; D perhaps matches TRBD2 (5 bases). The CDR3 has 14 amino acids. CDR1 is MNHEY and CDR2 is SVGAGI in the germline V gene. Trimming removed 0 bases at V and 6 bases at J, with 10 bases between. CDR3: CASSYSPGGDTQYF. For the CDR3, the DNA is TGTGCCAGCAGTTACTCACCGGGCGGGGATACGCAGTATTTT.

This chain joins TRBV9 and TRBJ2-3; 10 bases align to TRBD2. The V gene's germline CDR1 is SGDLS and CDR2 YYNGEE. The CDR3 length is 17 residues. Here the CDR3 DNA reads TGTCCCCGCGGGGGGCTAGCGGGGGACCTGAGCACAGATACGCAGTATTTT. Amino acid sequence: CPRGGLAGDLSTDTQYF.

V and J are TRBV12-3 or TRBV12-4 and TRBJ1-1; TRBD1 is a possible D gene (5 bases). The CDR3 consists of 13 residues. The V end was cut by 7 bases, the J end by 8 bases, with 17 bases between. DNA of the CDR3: TGTGCCAGCACTCCACCGGGGGAACGAGAAGCTTTCTTT. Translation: CASTPPGEREAFF.

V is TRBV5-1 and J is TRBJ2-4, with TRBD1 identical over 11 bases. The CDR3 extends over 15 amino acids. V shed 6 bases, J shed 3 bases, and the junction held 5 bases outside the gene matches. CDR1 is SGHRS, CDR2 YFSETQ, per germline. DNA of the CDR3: TGCGCCAGCACCCTTGGGACAGGGGGCAAAAACATTCAGTACTTC. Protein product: CASTLGTGGKNIQYF.

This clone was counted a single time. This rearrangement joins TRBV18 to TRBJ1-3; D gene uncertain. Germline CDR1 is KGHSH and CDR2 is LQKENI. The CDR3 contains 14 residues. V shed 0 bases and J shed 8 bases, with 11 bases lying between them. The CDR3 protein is CASSPPEFRDTIYF. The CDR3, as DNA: TGTGCCAGCTCACCACCGGAATTTCGGGACACCATATATTTT.

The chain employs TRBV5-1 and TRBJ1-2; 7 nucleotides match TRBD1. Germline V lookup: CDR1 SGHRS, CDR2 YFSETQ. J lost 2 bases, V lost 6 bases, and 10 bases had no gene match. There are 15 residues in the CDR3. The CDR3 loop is CASKYRDSMNYGYTF. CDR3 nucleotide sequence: TGCGCCAGCAAATACCGGGACAGTATGAACTATGGCTACACCTTC.

The chain's CDR3 is CASRRPGLRSSDTQYF. The CDR3 bases are TGTGCCAGCAGGAGGCCGGGACTAAGATCATCAGATACGCAGTATTTT. The V gene is TRBV11-2, the J gene TRBJ2-3; 7 bases agree with TRBD2. The CDR3 length is 16 residues. J gave up 4 bases and V 6 bases, and 13 bases lay outside the gene matches. From germline, CDR1 is SGHAT and CDR2 FQNNGV.

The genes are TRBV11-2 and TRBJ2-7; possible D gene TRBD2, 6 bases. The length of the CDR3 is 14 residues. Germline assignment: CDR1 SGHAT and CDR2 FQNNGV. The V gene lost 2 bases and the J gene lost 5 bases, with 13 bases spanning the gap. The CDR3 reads CASSLRTKRDEQYF. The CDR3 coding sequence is TGTGCCAGCAGCTTAAGGACTAAGCGGGACGAGCAGTACTTC.

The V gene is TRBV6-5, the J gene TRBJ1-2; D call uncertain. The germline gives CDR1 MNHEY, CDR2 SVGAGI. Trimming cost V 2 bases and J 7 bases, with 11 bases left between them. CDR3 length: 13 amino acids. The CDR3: CASSYKRDGGYTF. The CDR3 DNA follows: TGTGCCAGCAGTTACAAGAGGGATGGTGGCTACACCTTC.

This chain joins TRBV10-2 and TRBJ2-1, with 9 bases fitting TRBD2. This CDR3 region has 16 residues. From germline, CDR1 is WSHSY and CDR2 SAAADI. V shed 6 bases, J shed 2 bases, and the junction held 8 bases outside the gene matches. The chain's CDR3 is CASSDPGLAAYNEQFF. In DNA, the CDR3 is TGCGCCAGCAGCGACCCGGGACTAGCCGCCTACAATGAGCAGTTCTTC.

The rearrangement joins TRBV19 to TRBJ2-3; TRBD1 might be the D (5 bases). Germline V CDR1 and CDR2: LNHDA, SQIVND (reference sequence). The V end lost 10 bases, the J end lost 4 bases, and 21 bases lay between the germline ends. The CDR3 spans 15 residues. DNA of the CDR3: TGTGCCACCCGATCCCCAGGGATTAGTGCAGATACGCAGTATTTT. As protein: CATRSPGISADTQYF.

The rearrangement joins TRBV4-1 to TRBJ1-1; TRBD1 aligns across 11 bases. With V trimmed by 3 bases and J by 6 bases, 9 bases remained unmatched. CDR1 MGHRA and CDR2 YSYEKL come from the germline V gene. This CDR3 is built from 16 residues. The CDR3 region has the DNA TGCGCCAGCAGCCACGAGGATGGGACAGGGGGGCCTGAAGCTTTCTTT. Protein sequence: CASSHEDGTGGPEAFF.

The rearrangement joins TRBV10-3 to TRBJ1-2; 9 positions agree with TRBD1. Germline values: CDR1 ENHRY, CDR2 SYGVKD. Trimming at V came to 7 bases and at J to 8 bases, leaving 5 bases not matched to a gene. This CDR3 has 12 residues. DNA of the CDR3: TGTGCCATCATGCCGGGACAGGGAGGCTACACCTTC. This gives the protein CAIMPGQGGYTF.

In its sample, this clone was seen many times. This chain's CDR3 is CASSLGELAGAEIGGQYF. CDR3 in DNA: TGTGCCAGCAGCTTAGGTGAACTAGCGGGGGCCGAGATTGGCGGGCAGTATTTT. The rearrangement uses TRBV13 and TRBJ2-3, with 11 bases fitting TRBD2. After removal of 0 bases from V and 11 bases from J, the junction contained 16 bases not matched to a gene. The germline V gene has CDR1 PRHDT and CDR2 FYEKMQ (reference sequence). CDR3 length: 18 amino acids.

CDR3 nucleotides: TGTGCCAGCAGTTTCGAGGGTGGGGGGGCCTACGAGCAGTACTTC. This codes for CASSFEGGGAYEQYF. The gene calls are TRBV28 and TRBJ2-7, with 7 nucleotides matching TRBD2. Losses at the gene ends were 3 bases for V and 2 bases for J; bases not matched to a gene: 7. The V gene's germline CDR1 is MDHEN and CDR2 SYDVKM. This CDR3 is built from 15 residues.

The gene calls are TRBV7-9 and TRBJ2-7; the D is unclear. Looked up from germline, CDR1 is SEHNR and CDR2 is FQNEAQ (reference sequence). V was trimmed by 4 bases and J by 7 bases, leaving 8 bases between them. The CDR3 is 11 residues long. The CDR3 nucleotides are TGTGCCAGCAGCTCGCGGCGTGAGCAGTACTTC. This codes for CASSSRREQYF.

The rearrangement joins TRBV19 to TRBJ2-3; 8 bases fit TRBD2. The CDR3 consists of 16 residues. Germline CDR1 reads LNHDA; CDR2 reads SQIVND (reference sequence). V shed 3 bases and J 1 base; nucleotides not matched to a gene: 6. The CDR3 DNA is TGTGCCAGTAGTATGCACAGCGGGGGCGGCACAGATACGCAGTATTTT. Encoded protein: CASSMHSGGGTDTQYF.

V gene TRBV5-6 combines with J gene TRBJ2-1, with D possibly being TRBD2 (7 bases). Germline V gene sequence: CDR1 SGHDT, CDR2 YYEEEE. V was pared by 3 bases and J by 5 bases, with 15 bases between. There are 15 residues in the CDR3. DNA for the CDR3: TGTGCCAGCAGCTCCAGATGGGGGGGCGACAATGAGCAGTTCTTC. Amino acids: CASSSRWGGDNEQFF.

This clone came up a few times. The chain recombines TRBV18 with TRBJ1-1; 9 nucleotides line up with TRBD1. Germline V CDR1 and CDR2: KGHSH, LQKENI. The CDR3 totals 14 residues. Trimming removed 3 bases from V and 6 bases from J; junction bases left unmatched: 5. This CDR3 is CASSPYDRGAEAFF. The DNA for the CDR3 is TGTGCCAGCTCACCGTACGACAGGGGGGCTGAAGCTTTCTTT.

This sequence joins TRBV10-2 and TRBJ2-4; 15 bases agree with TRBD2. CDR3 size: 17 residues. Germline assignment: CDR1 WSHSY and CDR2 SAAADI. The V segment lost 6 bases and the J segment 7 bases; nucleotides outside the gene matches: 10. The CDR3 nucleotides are TGCGCCAGCAGGATCGGGGGACTAGCGGGGGGCGGGAACATTCAGTACTTC. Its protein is CASRIGGLAGGGNIQYF.

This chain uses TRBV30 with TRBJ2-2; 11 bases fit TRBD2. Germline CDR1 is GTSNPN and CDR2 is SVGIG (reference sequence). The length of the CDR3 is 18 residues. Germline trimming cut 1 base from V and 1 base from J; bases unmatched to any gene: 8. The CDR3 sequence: CAWSAFSGGDQNTGELFF. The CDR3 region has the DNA TGTGCCTGGAGTGCCTTTAGCGGGGGGGACCAGAACACCGGGGAGCTGTTTTTT.